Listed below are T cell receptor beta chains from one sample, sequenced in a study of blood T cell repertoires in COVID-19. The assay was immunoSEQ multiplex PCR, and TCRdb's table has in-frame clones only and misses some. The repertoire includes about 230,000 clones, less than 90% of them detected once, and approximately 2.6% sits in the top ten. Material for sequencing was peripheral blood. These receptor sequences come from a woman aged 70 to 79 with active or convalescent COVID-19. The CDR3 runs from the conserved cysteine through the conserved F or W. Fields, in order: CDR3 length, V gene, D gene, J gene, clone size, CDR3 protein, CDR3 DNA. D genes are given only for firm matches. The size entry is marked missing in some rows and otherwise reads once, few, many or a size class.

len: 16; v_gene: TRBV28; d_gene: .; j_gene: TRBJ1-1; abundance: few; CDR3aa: CASSPVVGGGDTEAFF; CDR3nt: TGTGCCAGCAGTCCGGTTGTTGGAGGAGGGGACACTGAAGCTTTCTTT
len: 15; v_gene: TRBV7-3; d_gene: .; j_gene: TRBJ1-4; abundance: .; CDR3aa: CASSLTGSTNEKLFF; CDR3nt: TGTGCCAGCAGCTTAACGGGCTCAACTAATGAAAAACTGTTTTTT
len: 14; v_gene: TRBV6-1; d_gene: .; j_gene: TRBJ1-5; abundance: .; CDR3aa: CASSEREYNQPQHF; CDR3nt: TGTGCCAGCAGTGAAAGGGAGTACAATCAGCCCCAGCATTTT
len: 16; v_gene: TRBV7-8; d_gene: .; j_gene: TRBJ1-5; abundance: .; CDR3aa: CASSQEGGASNQPQHF; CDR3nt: TGTGCCAGCAGCCAAGAAGGGGGGGCGAGCAATCAGCCCCAGCATTTT
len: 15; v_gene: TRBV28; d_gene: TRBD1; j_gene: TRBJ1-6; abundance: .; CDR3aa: CASSELGQGNSPLHF; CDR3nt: TGTGCCAGCAGTGAATTGGGACAGGGCAATTCACCCCTCCACTTT
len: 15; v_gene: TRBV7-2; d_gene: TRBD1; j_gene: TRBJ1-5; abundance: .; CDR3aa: CASSSRTGGFQPQHF; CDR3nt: TGTGCCAGCAGCTCTAGGACAGGGGGATTTCAGCCCCAGCATTTT
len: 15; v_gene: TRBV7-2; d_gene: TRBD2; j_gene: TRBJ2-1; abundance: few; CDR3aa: CASRDRGGLYNEQFF; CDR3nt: TGTGCCAGCAGAGACCGCGGGGGTCTATACAATGAGCAGTTCTTC
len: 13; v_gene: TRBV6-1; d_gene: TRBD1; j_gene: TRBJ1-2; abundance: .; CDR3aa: CASSDDRVFSYTF; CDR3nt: TGTGCCAGCAGTGACGACAGGGTTTTTAGCTACACCTTC
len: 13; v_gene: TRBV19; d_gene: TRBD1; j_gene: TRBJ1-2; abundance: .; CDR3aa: CASSMGQRDGYTF; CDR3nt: TGTGCCAGTAGTATGGGACAGCGAGATGGCTACACCTTC
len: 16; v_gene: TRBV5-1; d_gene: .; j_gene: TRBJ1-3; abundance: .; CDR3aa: CASSLAVGSSGNTIYF; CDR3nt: TGCGCCAGCAGCTTGGCCGTAGGGAGCTCTGGAAACACCATATATTTT
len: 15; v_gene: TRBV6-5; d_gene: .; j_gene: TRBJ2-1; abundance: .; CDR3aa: CASSYFGGRPNEQFF; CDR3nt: TGTGCCAGCAGTTACTTCGGGGGGCGGCCCAATGAGCAGTTCTTC
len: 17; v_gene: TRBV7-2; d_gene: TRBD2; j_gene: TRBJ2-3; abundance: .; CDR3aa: CASSLIFAAGVTDTQYF; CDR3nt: TGTGCCAGCAGCTTAATTTTTGCGGCGGGGGTCACAGATACGCAGTATTTT
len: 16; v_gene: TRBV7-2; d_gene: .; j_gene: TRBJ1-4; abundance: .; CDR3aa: CASSSRSGQGNEKLFF; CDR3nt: TGTGCCAGCAGCTCCCGTAGTGGGCAGGGGAATGAAAAACTGTTTTTT
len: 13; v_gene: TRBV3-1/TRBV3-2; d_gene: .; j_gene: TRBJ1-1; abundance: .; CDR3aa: CASSSIMNTEAFF; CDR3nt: TGTGCCAGCAGCTCTATTATGAACACTGAAGCTTTCTTT
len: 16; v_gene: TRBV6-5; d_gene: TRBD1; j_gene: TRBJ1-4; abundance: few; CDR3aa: CASSYSWTGGLKKLFF; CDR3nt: TGTGCCAGCAGTTACTCGTGGACAGGGGGACTCAAAAAACTGTTTTTT
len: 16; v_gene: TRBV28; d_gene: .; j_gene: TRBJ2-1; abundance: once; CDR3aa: CASSSTLASSYNEQFF; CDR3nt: TGTGCCAGCAGTTCAACCCTAGCGAGCTCCTACAATGAGCAGTTCTTC
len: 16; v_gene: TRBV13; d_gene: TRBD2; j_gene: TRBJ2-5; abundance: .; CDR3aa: CASSNKYSGGRETQYF; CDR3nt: TGTGCCAGCAGCAATAAATATAGCGGGGGGCGAGAGACCCAGTACTTC
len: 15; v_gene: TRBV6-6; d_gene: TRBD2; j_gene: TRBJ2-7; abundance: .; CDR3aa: CASSYQSSGTYEQYF; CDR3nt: TGTGCCAGCAGTTACCAAAGTAGCGGGACCTACGAGCAGTACTTC
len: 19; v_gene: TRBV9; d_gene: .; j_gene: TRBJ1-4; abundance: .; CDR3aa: CASSVGEGRRPDSNEKLFF; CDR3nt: TGTGCCAGCAGCGTAGGGGAGGGACGGCGTCCTGACTCAAATGAAAAACTGTTTTTT
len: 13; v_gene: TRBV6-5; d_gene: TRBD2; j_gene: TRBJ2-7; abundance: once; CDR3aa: CASTSPGGYEQYF; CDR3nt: TGTGCCAGCACCTCCCCGGGAGGCTACGAGCAGTACTTC
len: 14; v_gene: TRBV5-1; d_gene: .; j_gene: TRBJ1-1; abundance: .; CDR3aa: CASSISGKNTEAFF; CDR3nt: TGCGCCAGCAGCATCTCCGGGAAGAACACTGAAGCTTTCTTT
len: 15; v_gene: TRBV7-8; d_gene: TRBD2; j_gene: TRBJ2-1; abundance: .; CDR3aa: CASNRLASSYNEQFF; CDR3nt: TGTGCCAGCAACAGACTAGCGAGCTCCTACAATGAGCAGTTCTTC
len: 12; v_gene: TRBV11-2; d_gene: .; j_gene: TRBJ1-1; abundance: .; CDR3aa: CASSLAHRAAFF; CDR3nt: TGTGCCAGCAGCTTAGCCCACAGGGCTGCTTTCTTT
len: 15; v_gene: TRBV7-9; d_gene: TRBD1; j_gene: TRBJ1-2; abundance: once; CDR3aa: CASSRPGTGSDGYTF; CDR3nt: TGTGCCAGCAGCCGTCCCGGGACAGGGTCCGATGGCTACACCTTC
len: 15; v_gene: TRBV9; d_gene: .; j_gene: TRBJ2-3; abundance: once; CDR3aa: CASSVRGTAGDTQYF; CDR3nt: TGTGCCAGCAGCGTCCGCGGGACAGCCGGAGATACGCAGTATTTT
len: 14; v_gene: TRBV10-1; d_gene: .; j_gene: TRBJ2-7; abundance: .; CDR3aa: CASPWQGGGYEQYF; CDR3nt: TGCGCCAGCCCCTGGCAGGGAGGAGGCTACGAGCAGTACTTC
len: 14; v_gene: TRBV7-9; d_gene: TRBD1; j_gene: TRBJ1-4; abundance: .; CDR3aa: CASSLDRGRGKLFF; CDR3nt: TGTGCCAGCAGCTTAGACAGGGGAAGGGGAAAACTGTTTTTT
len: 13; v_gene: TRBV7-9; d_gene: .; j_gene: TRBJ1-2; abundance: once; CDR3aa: CASSFQGKDGYTF; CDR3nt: TGTGCCAGCAGCTTCCAGGGAAAGGATGGCTACACCTTC
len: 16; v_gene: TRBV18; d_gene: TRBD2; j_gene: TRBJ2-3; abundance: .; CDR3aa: CASSPGTSGRTDTQYF; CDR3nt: TGTGCCAGCTCACCCGGGACTAGCGGGAGGACAGATACGCAGTATTTT
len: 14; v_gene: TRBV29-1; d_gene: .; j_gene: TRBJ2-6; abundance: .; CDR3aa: CSPGRDSGANVLTF; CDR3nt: TGCAGCCCCGGACGGGATTCTGGGGCCAACGTCCTGACTTTC
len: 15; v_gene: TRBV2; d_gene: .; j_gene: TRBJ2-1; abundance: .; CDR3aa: CASSPGWSGYNEQFF; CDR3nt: TGTGCCAGCAGTCCCGGCTGGAGCGGCTACAATGAGCAGTTCTTC
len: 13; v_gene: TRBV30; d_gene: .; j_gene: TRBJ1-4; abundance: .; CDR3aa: CAWSGGGGEKLFF; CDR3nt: TGTGCCTGGAGTGGAGGGGGGGGTGAAAAACTGTTTTTT
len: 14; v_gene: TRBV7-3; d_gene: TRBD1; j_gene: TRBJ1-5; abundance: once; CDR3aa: CASSRDRGYQPQHF; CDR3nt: TGTGCCAGCAGCCGGGACAGGGGGTACCAGCCCCAGCATTTT
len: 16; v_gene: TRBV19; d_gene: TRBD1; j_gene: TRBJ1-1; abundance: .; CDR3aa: CASSISGGQGNTEAFF; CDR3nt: TGTGCCAGTAGTATATCCGGGGGACAGGGGAACACTGAAGCTTTCTTT
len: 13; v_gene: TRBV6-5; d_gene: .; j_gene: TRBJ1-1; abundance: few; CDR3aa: CASTLTGNTEAFF; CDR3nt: TGTGCCAGCACTCTGACAGGGAACACTGAAGCTTTCTTT
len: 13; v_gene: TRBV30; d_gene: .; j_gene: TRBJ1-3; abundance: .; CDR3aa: CAWSWTAGNTIYF; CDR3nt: TGTGCCTGGAGTTGGACAGCCGGAAACACCATATATTTT
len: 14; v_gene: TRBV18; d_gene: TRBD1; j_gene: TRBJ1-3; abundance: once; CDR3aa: CASSPGQGENTIYF; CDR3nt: TGTGCCAGCTCACCGGGACAGGGTGAAAACACCATATATTTT
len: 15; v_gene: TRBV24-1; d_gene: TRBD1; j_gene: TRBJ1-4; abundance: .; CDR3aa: CATSDPQGAGEKLFF; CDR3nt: TGTGCCACCAGTGATCCACAGGGGGCCGGCGAAAAACTGTTTTTT
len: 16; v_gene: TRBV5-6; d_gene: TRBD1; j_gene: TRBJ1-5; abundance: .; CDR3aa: CASSSATGGSNQPQHF; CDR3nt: TGTGCCAGCAGCTCAGCGACAGGGGGAAGCAATCAGCCCCAGCATTTT
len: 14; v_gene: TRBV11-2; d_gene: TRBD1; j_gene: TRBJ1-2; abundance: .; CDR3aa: CASSKTQGYYGYTF; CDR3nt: TGTGCCAGCAGTAAAACACAGGGGTACTATGGCTACACCTTC
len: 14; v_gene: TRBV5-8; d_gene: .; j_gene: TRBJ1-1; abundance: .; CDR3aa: CASSPRVPGTEAFF; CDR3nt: TGTGCCAGCAGCCCTCGGGTCCCGGGGACTGAAGCTTTCTTT
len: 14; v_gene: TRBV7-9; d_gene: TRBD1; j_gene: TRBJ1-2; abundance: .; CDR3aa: CASSLADRAHGYTF; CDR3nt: TGTGCCAGCAGCTTAGCAGACAGGGCGCATGGCTACACCTTC